Presented here are 25 T cell receptor beta chains from one specimen sequenced in a study of T cells generated in artificial thymic organoids. TCRalpha and TCRbeta libraries were amplified separately by semi-nested PCR with TRAC or TRBC reverse primers. TCRdb called the 5' RACE reads again in MiXCR, with one record for every CDR3 protein. The sample carries some 5,900 distinct CDR3 sequences, around 32% recorded once. The sample consisted of naive CD8+ T cells from blood. The sample's subset: CD3+TCRalphabeta+CD8SP T cells; for blood, CD45RO-CCR7+ naive CD8+ T cells. These TCRs come from a human donor who gave cord blood stem cells for thymic organoid culture, a cardiac surgery patient who gave postnatal thymus, or a blood donor (not recorded which).

V is TRBV6-2 or TRBV6-3 and J is TRBJ2-5; D uncertain. The CDR3 is 15 residues long. The germline CDR1 and CDR2 sequences are MNHEY and SVGEGT. Trimming cost V 0 bases and J 1 base, with 9 bases left between them. The CDR3 sequence is CASSYSIALQETQYF. CDR3 bases: TGTGCCAGCAGTTACTCGATCGCACTCCAAGAGACCCAGTACTTC.

Judged by abundance, this clonotype is medium-sized. This rearrangement joins TRBV20-1 to TRBJ2-3, with 9 positions matching TRBD2. The length of the CDR3 is 18 residues. Trimming removed 0 bases from V and 4 bases from J; junction bases left unmatched: 14. Germline CDR1 is DFQATT and CDR2 is SNEGSKA (reference sequence). CDR3 in amino acids: CSARDLGGAGGIADTQYF. The CDR3 nucleotides read TGCAGTGCTAGAGACCTCGGAGGAGCGGGAGGAATTGCAGATACGCAGTATTTT.

This clonotype is categorized as medium-sized. The V call is TRBV7-2, the J call TRBJ2-3; D is possibly TRBD2 (6 bases). The CDR3 is 15 amino acids. Trimming left V 5 bases short and J 5 bases short, with 17 bases between. Germline CDR1 SGHTA, CDR2 FQGNSA. For the CDR3, the DNA is TGTGCCAGCAGCCCGCGGACGAGGCGGGGAGATACGCAGTATTTT. Protein product: CASSPRTRRGDTQYF.

The chain carries TRBV12-3 or TRBV12-4 and TRBJ2-7; D is undetermined. V lost 4 bases to trimming and J lost 3 bases, with 7 bases between them. The CDR3 length is 12 residues. CDR3 sequence (DNA): TGTGCCAGCAGTTCCAACCTCTACGAGCAGTACTTC. Its protein is CASSSNLYEQYF.

This clonotype is medium-sized. The rearrangement links TRBV7-8 to TRBJ1-2, with 10 positions matching TRBD1. CDR1 and CDR2 (germline): SGHVS, FQNEAQ. CDR3 length: 16 amino acids. After removal of 1 base from V and 2 bases from J, the junction contained 4 bases not matched to a gene. DNA of the CDR3: TGTGCCAGCAGCTTAGGAGGGACAGGGGCCAACTATGGCTACACCTTC. This sequence encodes CASSLGGTGANYGYTF.

The chain has TRBV4-1 and TRBJ2-7, with no clear D. V was shortened by 2 bases and J by 5 bases, with 13 bases between the two germline ends. The CDR3 is 14 amino acids. Germline V gene data show CDR1 as MGHRA and CDR2 as YSYEKL. The CDR3 DNA reads TGCGCCAGCAGCCAAAGGACCAATTCCGACGAGCAGTACTTC. Translated, it gives CASSQRTNSDEQYF.

Judged by abundance, this clonotype is large. V usage is TRBV7-9 and J usage is TRBJ2-3, with unresolved D. The germline V gene encodes CDR1 SEHNR and CDR2 FQNEAQ (reference sequence). Between the trimmed V and J ends, which lost 1 base and 6 bases, there was a span of 8 bases. The length of the CDR3 is 13 residues. CDR3: CASSLGGRDTQYF. CDR3 DNA: TGTGCCAGCAGCTTAGGAGGACGGGATACGCAGTATTTT.

The chain joins TRBV6-5 to TRBJ2-7; 9 nucleotides align to TRBD1. This CDR3 contains 14 residues. Germline CDR1 MNHEY, CDR2 SVGAGI. V gave up 10 bases and J gave up 4 bases; unmatched junction bases: 11. This chain's CDR3 is CAKITGTGLYEQYF. The CDR3 coding sequence is TGTGCCAAAATCACCGGGACAGGGCTTTACGAGCAGTACTTC.

This clonotype is medium-sized in the sample. The chain joins TRBV5-1 to TRBJ2-7, with D tentatively TRBD1 (6 bases). The germline CDR1 and CDR2 sequences are SGHRS and YFSETQ. With 2 bases removed from V and 2 bases from J, the gap between germline ends came to 8 bases. The CDR3 is 13 amino acids. The chain's CDR3 is CASSLRTAYEQYF. CDR3 DNA sequence: TGCGCCAGCAGCTTAAGGACAGCCTACGAGCAGTACTTC. The full variable domain, its missing parts supplied by reference TRBV5-1 and TRBJ2-7, is KAGVTQTPRYLIKTRGQQVTLSCSPISGHRSVSWYQQTPGQGLQFLFEYFSETQRNKGNFPGRFSGRQFSNSRSEMNVSTLELGDSALYLCASSLRTAYEQYFGPGTRLTVT.

J is TRBJ2-1 and V is TRBV27, with TRBD1 matching 7 bases. CDR1 is MNHEY and CDR2 is SMNVEV in the germline V gene (reference sequence). V dropped 5 bases and J dropped 2; count of bases not matched to a gene: 6. The CDR3 consists of 15 residues. CDR3 residues: CASSGTGEPYNEQFF. CDR3 in DNA: TGTGCCAGCAGTGGCACAGGGGAACCCTACAATGAGCAGTTCTTC.

The sample holds a few counts of this clonotype. The rearrangement links TRBV28 to TRBJ2-4, with TRBD2 identical over 10 bases. With 2 bases clipped from V and 2 bases from J, the junction kept 6 bases outside the gene matches. The germline V gene encodes CDR1 MDHEN and CDR2 SYDVKM. The CDR3 runs 17 residues. The CDR3 is CASSLILAGVTKNIQYF. Written as DNA, the CDR3 is TGTGCCAGCAGTTTAATCCTAGCGGGAGTAACCAAAAACATTCAGTACTTC.

The chain has TRBV5-6 and TRBJ2-7; TRBD1 matches at 7 bases. The trim removed 2 bases at V and 7 bases at J, leaving 6 bases unmatched. The CDR3 contains 13 residues. The germline V gene has CDR1 SGHDT and CDR2 YYEEEE. The CDR3: CASSFGTAREQYF. In DNA, the CDR3 is TGTGCCAGCAGCTTCGGGACAGCCCGGGAGCAGTACTTC. The full variable domain, in which reference TRBV5-6 and TRBJ2-7 provide the parts outside the CDR3, is DAGVTQSPTHLIKTRGQQVTLRCSPKSGHDTVSWYQQALGQGPQFIFQYYEEEERQRGNFPDRFSGHQFPNYSSELNVNALLLGDSALYLCASSFGTAREQYFGPGTRLTVT.

This clonotype showed up just a few times. The CDR3 DNA sequence: TGTGCCAGCAGCTTACCTACCTGGGTCTTCTATGGCTACACCTTC. This encodes CASSLPTWVFYGYTF. The chain couples TRBV7-9 to TRBJ1-2; D uncertain. V was shortened by 2 bases and J by 4 bases, with 14 bases between the two germline ends. The CDR3 runs 15 residues. Germline CDR1 is SEHNR and CDR2 is FQNEAQ (reference sequence).

V is TRBV9 and J is TRBJ2-5, with TRBD1 as a possible D gene (5 bases). The V end was cut by 4 bases, the J end by 5 bases, with 15 bases between. Looked up from germline, CDR1 is SGDLS and CDR2 is YYNGEE. This CDR3 has 14 residues. In DNA form, the CDR3 reads TGTGCCAGCAGCACCAATGGGGCGCGGGAGACCCAGTACTTC. Translated: CASSTNGARETQYF.

V is TRBV25-1 and J is TRBJ2-7, with D possibly called TRBD1 or TRBD2 (5 bases each). From germline, CDR1 is MGHDK and CDR2 SYGVNS. The CDR3 spans 13 residues. The germline V and J ends were trimmed by 2 bases and 2 bases, with 7 bases remaining between them. Here the CDR3 DNA reads TGTGCCAGCAGTGAAGGGGGAACCTACGAGCAGTACTTC. Translated, it gives CASSEGGTYEQYF.

This clonotype is labeled medium-sized. The genes are TRBV7-6 and TRBJ1-4; D is perhaps TRBD1 (6 bases). V was pared by 5 bases and J by 4 bases, with 14 bases between. Germline V gene lookup returns CDR1 SGHVS and CDR2 FNYEAQ. This CDR3 has 15 residues. CDR3 sequence: CASSPRDNLNEKLFF. DNA of the CDR3: TGTGCCAGCAGCCCGCGGGACAACCTTAATGAAAAACTGTTTTTT. Full variable domain (outside the CDR3, taken from reference TRBV7-6 and TRBJ1-4): GAGVSQSPRYKVTKRGQDVALRCDPISGHVSLYWYRQALGQGPEFLTYFNYEAQQDKSGLPNDRFSAERPEGSISTLTIQRTEQRDSAMYRCASSPRDNLNEKLFFGSGTQLSVL.

This clonotype was counted between two and nine times. J is TRBJ2-5 and V is TRBV11-2; D possibly matches TRBD1 or TRBD2 (5 bases each). The V and J ends lost 0 bases and 5 bases respectively, with 13 bases between them. The CDR3 loop spans 15 amino acids. The germline gives CDR1 SGHAT, CDR2 FQNNGV. The CDR3 DNA reads TGTGCCAGCAGCTTAGATCGGGGCCCAGTGGAGACCCAGTACTTC. Its translation is CASSLDRGPVETQYF.

As to this clonotype: This may be a read error: a much more frequent sequence differs by one nucleotide. The chain joins TRBV4-1 to TRBJ2-1; no clear D gene. V shed 3 bases and J shed 12 bases, with 18 bases lying between them. CDR1 is MGHRA and CDR2 is YSYEKL in the germline V gene. The CDR3 sequence is 14 residues long. The CDR3 loop reads CASSHRIAFGGQFF. The CDR3 DNA sequence: TGCGCCAGCAGCCATCGGATAGCTTTTGGTGGGCAGTTCTTC.

This chain joins TRBV24-1 and TRBJ1-1; the D gene is possibly TRBD1 (5 bases). The germline V and J ends were trimmed by 8 bases and 2 bases, with 11 bases remaining between them. CDR1 and CDR2 from the germline V gene are KGHDR and SFDVKD. This CDR3 is 13 amino acids long. This CDR3 reads CATKRGANTEAFF. The CDR3 nucleotides read TGTGCCACCAAGCGAGGGGCTAACACTGAAGCTTTCTTT.

This clonotype is medium-sized in the sample. The chain uses TRBV4-1 and TRBJ2-7; 10 bases are a match to TRBD2. The CDR3 has 15 amino acids. Trimming took 4 bases from V and 3 from J; bases not matched to a gene: 6. The germline CDR1 and CDR2 sequences are MGHRA and YSYEKL. CDR3 protein: CASSLRTSGNYEQYF. In DNA form, the CDR3 reads TGCGCCAGCAGCCTACGGACTAGCGGAAACTACGAGCAGTACTTC.

Relative to its sample, this clonotype is medium-sized. The chain uses TRBV21-1 and TRBJ1-5; whether TRBD1, the table's D call, matches the DNA was not checked. TRBV21-1 is flagged as a pseudogene. The CDR3 is 14 amino acids. The CDR3 spells CATGTDYSNQPQHF. In nucleotides, the CDR3 is TGTGCCACCGGGACGGACTATAGCAATCAGCCCCAGCATTTT.

This clonotype was seen a handful of times. The V call is TRBV7-8, the J call TRBJ2-7; maybe TRBD1 (6 bases). In germline, CDR1 is SGHVS, CDR2 FQNEAQ. CDR3 length: 15 residues. V lost 5 bases to trimming and J lost 2 bases, with 16 bases between them. The CDR3 protein is CASSEFTGLAYEQYF. CDR3 DNA: TGTGCCAGCAGCGAATTTACAGGGTTGGCCTACGAGCAGTACTTC.

The chain combines TRBV6-6 with TRBJ1-5, with a weak D call TRBD1 (5 bases). V was clipped by 0 bases and J by 4 bases, with 7 bases between them. From germline, CDR1 is MNHNY and CDR2 SVGAGI (reference sequence). The length of the CDR3 is 14 residues. CDR3 sequence: CASSYSGVNQPQHF. The CDR3 region has the DNA TGTGCCAGCAGTTACTCAGGGGTGAATCAGCCCCAGCATTTT.

This clonotype occurred a few times. V is TRBV3-1 and J is TRBJ2-7; D is perhaps TRBD2 (5 bases). Germline CDR1 LGHDT, CDR2 YNNKEL (reference sequence). The CDR3 contains 15 residues. Trimming pared 5 bases from V and 0 bases from J, leaving 14 bases between. The CDR3 spells CASSASRDPSYEQYF. DNA for the CDR3: TGTGCCAGCAGCGCATCCCGGGATCCCTCCTACGAGCAGTACTTC.

V gene TRBV7-8 combines with J gene TRBJ2-3; possibly TRBD2 for D (7 bases). CDR1 is SGHVS, CDR2 FQNEAQ, per germline. The germline V and J ends were trimmed by 5 bases and 1 base, with 19 bases remaining between them. The CDR3 covers 17 residues. CDR3 nucleotide sequence: TGTGCCAGCAGCCCAAGGGGGGGGACCTCCGGCACAGATACGCAGTATTTT. Its translation is CASSPRGGTSGTDTQYF.